This paragraph covers one TCR beta chain sequence. The sample comes from a study of blood T cell repertoires in COVID-19. Study-level background: Whether acute or convalescent, the COVID-19 samples came from the United States, Italy and Spain. The analysed material was cDNA or gDNA that came from T cells, B-cell-depleted T cells, or PBMCs.

Germline V gives CDR1 SGHTA, CDR2 FQGNSA. This CDR3 is 16 amino acids long. The junction had 9 bases not matched to a gene; V was cut back by 4 bases and J by 6 bases. Original processing methods: Amplification of reference gene primers provided the estimated nucleated cell counts. Sequenced by immunoSEQ multiplex PCR; TCRdb stores in-frame clones only, minus some. V and J calls and clone size are copied from that table; D and trimming were computed from the DNA. The sample shows about 210,000 clones, roughly 90% of them seen only once. This sequence joins TRBV7-2 and TRBJ1-2, with TRBD1 matching over 12 bases. This clonotype originated in a woman between 65 and 79 years old with acute or convalescent COVID-19. Sequencing was carried out using peripheral blood. The CDR3 region is CASSSGQGARVDGYTF. The CDR3 bases are TGTGCCAGCAGCTCGGGACAGGGGGCGCGTGTAGATGGCTACACCTTC.